This T cell receptor (beta chain) originates from a study of CD8 T cells in ankylosing spondylitis. Study-level results: There was a TCR beta motif, made of several highly homologous variants, that appeared characteristic of ankylosing spondylitis blood. Relatively rare in peripheral blood, disease-linked clones were also CD8+. As reported, disease-linked clones showed significant enrichment in matched ankylosing spondylitis synovial fluid. Some of the motif variants had earlier been found in reactive arthritis patients' fluid and blood.

Construction of TCR beta libraries was performed using quantitative 5'-RACE with molecular barcodes. TCRdb re-called the 5' RACE reads through MiXCR, storing one row per CDR3 protein. Of some 700,000 distinct CDR3 sequences listed, 15% to 20% were seen once; the top ten hold under 20%. Many counts were recorded for this clonotype. The target antigen is unknown. Sequencing used blood, either unsorted or a sorted T cell fraction (not recorded which). The receptor comes from a male donor with ankylosing spondylitis.

DNA for the CDR3: TGCGCCAGCAGCCAAGACAGGGATTTGAACACTGAAGCTTTCTTT. This encodes CASSQDRDLNTEAFF. This sequence joins TRBV4-3 and TRBJ1-1, with a tentative D call TRBD1 (5 bases). V was clipped by 0 bases and J by 0 bases, with 8 bases between them. Germline V CDR1 and CDR2: LGHNA, YSLEER. The CDR3 is 15 amino acids.